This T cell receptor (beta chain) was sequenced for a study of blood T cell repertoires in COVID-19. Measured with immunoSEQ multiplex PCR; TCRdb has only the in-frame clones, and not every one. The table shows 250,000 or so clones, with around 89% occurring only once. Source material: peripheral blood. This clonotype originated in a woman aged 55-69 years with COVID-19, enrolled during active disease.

CDR3 nucleotide sequence: TGTGCCAGTAGTGCGACAGGGGTAAGTCTCAATCAGCCCCAGCATTTT. As protein: CASSATGVSLNQPQHF. This chain joins TRBV19 and TRBJ1-5, with 8 nucleotides matching TRBD1. CDR1 is LNHDA and CDR2 is SQIVND in the germline V gene (reference sequence). The trim removed 5 bases at V and 3 bases at J, leaving 9 bases unmatched. This CDR3 spans 16 amino acids.